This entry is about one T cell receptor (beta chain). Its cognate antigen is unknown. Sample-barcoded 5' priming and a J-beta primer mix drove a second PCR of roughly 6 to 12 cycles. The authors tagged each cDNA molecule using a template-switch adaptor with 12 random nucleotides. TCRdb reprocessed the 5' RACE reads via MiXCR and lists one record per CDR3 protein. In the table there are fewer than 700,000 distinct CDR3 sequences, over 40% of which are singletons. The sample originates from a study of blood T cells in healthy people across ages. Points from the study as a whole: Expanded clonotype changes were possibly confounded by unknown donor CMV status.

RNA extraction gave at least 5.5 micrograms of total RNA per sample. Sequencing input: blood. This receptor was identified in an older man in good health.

DNA for the CDR3: TGTGCCAGCAGTCCCTACACACCGGGACAGCATAGCTACGAGCAGTACTTC. This sequence encodes CASSPYTPGQHSYEQYF. The rearrangement uses TRBV7-4 and TRBJ2-7; TRBD1 aligns across 7 bases. The CDR3 is made up of 17 amino acids. Trimming at V came to 6 bases and at J to 3 bases, leaving 17 bases not matched to a gene. Per germline, CDR1 SGHVT and CDR2 SQSDAQ.